Listed below are T cell receptor beta chains from one sample, sequenced in a study of beta chain features in type 1 diabetes. Measured with immunoSEQ multiplex PCR; TCRdb has only the in-frame clones, and not every one. The data show approximately 600,000 clones, about an eighth seen once. The specimen sequenced was naive CD4+ T cells from blood. These receptors were taken from a man aged 25 to 40 with type 1 diabetes. CDR3s include the opening cysteine and the closing phenylalanine or tryptophan. The D gene is left open where the match is weak. The size of a clone is reported for some rows only, either as once, few or many, or as a class for expanded clones.

D	V	size	J	DNA	CDR3
TRBD1	TRBV7-2	few	TRBJ1-5	TGTGCCAGCAGCCGCGGACAGGGGCGGAATAATCAGCCCCAGCATTTT	CASSRGQGRNNQPQHF
.	TRBV9	.	TRBJ2-1	TGTGCCAGCAGCGCCCTGCAGGGGATCTACAATGAGCAGTTCTTC	CASSALQGIYNEQFF
TRBD2	TRBV30	few	TRBJ2-1	TGTGCCTGGAGTGCGGGACTAGCGGGGGGGCGTGAGCAGTTCTTC	CAWSAGLAGGREQFF
.	TRBV2	.	TRBJ2-5	TGTGCCGGCCGGCACGGACTTCGAGCGCGTGAGACCCAGTACTTC	CAGRHGLRARETQYF
TRBD2	TRBV10-2	.	TRBJ2-3	TGCGCCAGCAGTGGACTAGCGGGGGGCCCGGTCACGCAGTATTTT	CASSGLAGGPVTQYF
TRBD1	TRBV5-4	few	TRBJ1-1	TGTGCCAGCAGTTCGGGACAGGGGAGGAGCACTGAAGCTTTCTTT	CASSSGQGRSTEAFF
.	TRBV2	.	TRBJ1-4	TGTGCCAGCACTGAACCCCCAGGTTGGGAACTGTTTTTT	CASTEPPGWELFF
.	TRBV7-8	.	TRBJ2-7	TGTGCCAGCAGCTTAAGCCGGACTCACATACACTACGAGCAGTACTTC	CASSLSRTHIHYEQYF
.	TRBV19	few	TRBJ1-5	TGTGCCAGTGAACCCCTTGGCAGAGACAATCAGCCCCAGCATTTT	CASEPLGRDNQPQHF
TRBD2	TRBV29-1	.	TRBJ2-5	TGCAGCGTTGCGGGAGGGGCAGAGACCCAGTACTTC	CSVAGGAETQYF
.	TRBV6-6	.	TRBJ1-4	TGTGCCAGCAGTAACAGGGCAACTAATGAAAAACTGTTTTTT	CASSNRATNEKLFF
TRBD1	TRBV6-1	.	TRBJ2-5	TGTGCCAGCAGCACCCGGGACAGGGTAGGAGAGACCCAGTACTTC	CASSTRDRVGETQYF
.	TRBV10-3	.	TRBJ2-2	TGTGCCATCAGTTACGGACGGGACACCGGGGAGCTGTTTTTT	CAISYGRDTGELFF
TRBD2	TRBV7-2	.	TRBJ2-1	TGTGCCAGCAGCTTAGTCGGGACTAGAGGGAATGAGCAGTTCTTC	CASSLVGTRGNEQFF
TRBD1	TRBV5-1	.	TRBJ1-4	TGCGCCAGCAGCTTGGTTTACGACAGGGTTCACGAAAAACTGTTTTTT	CASSLVYDRVHEKLFF
.	TRBV6-4	.	TRBJ1-1	TGTGCCAGCAGCCCCTCGGATACGAACACTGAAGCTTTCTTT	CASSPSDTNTEAFF
TRBD1	TRBV7-2	few	TRBJ2-1	TGTGCCAGCAGCTCGGGACAGGGTCCCTACAATGAGCAGTTCTTC	CASSSGQGPYNEQFF
TRBD1	TRBV5-1	few	TRBJ2-7	TGCGCCAGCAGCTTGGGGCTCGGACAGGGGGCCTACGAGCAGTACTTC	CASSLGLGQGAYEQYF
TRBD1	TRBV5-1	.	TRBJ1-6	TGCGCCAGCAGCAGGACAGGGGAAATTGGATCACCCCTCCACTTT	CASSRTGEIGSPLHF
TRBD1	TRBV5-4	.	TRBJ2-5	TGTGCCAGCAGCCTTACCGGACAGGAGATTAACCAAGAGACCCAGTACTTC	CASSLTGQEINQETQYF
.	TRBV29-1	.	TRBJ1-1	TGCAGCGTCGCGAACACTGAAGCTTTCTTT	CSVANTEAFF
TRBD1	TRBV7-2	few	TRBJ2-5	TGTGCCAGCAGCTCGGGACAGGGGTTAGAGACCCAGTACTTC	CASSSGQGLETQYF
.	TRBV29-1	few	TRBJ1-1	TGCAGCGTCTTAACCCAGCTCACGAACACTGAAGCTTTCTTT	CSVLTQLTNTEAFF
.	TRBV4-3	few	TRBJ2-3	TGCGCCAGCAGCCTTGCGGGTGGCGGTCCAGATACGCAGTATTTT	CASSLAGGGPDTQYF
TRBD2	TRBV4-2	few	TRBJ2-5	TGTGCCAGCAGCGAATTAGCGGGGGGCTTCCAAGAGACCCAGTACTTC	CASSELAGGFQETQYF
.	TRBV5-6	.	TRBJ1-2	TGTGCCAGCAGCTTGGGGCAGGGTGACTATGGCTACACCTTC	CASSLGQGDYGYTF
.	TRBV7-9	.	TRBJ2-7	TGTGCCAGCAGCCGCGGGACAGAGTACGAGCAGTACTTC	CASSRGTEYEQYF
.	TRBV7-2	few	TRBJ2-1	TGTGCCAGCAGCCCCGTCGACAGCTCCTACAATGAGCAGTTCTTC	CASSPVDSSYNEQFF
.	TRBV18	few	TRBJ2-7	TGTGCCAGCTCACCACAGGGTAGGCACGAGCAGTACTTC	CASSPQGRHEQYF
.	TRBV5-1	.	TRBJ2-7	TGCGCCAGCAGCTTGGTTGGTCAGGGCTACGAGCAGTACTTC	CASSLVGQGYEQYF
.	TRBV5-1	.	TRBJ2-7	TGCGCCAGCAGCTTGGCTCTTCAGAGCTCCTACGAGCAGTACTTC	CASSLALQSSYEQYF
TRBD1	TRBV7-9	.	TRBJ1-1	TGTGCCAGCAGCCCCGGGACAGGGCGTGGAGCTTTCTTT	CASSPGTGRGAFF
.	TRBV30	few	TRBJ1-6	TGTGCCTGGAGGGAACAGTCCTATAATTCACCCCTCCACTTT	CAWREQSYNSPLHF
.	TRBV6-5	.	TRBJ2-7	TGTGCCAGCAGTTACGAAGGGGTGAGCGAGCAGTACTTC	CASSYEGVSEQYF
TRBD1	TRBV2	few	TRBJ2-1	TGTGCCAGTTGTGGACAGGGGATGTACAATGAGCAGTTCTTC	CASCGQGMYNEQFF
.	TRBV29-1	few	TRBJ1-2	TGCAGCGTTGCGGGGGACGGCCTATACCGCCGCTATGGCTACACCTTC	CSVAGDGLYRRYGYTF
.	TRBV6-5	.	TRBJ2-5	TGTGCCAGCAGGTCCGATTTAGATACCGAGACCCAGTACTTC	CASRSDLDTETQYF
TRBD1	TRBV29-1	.	TRBJ1-2	TGCAGCGCCGGGGACAGGGGGGAAGGCTACACCTTC	CSAGDRGEGYTF
.	TRBV7-2	.	TRBJ2-7	TGTGCCAGCAGCTTATCAGGGGTCTACGAGCAGTACTTC	CASSLSGVYEQYF
TRBD2	TRBV6-6	few	TRBJ2-5	TGTGCCAGCAGTTACTCGTGGCGGGGGATAGGGGAGACCCAGTACTTC	CASSYSWRGIGETQYF
TRBD1	TRBV27	.	TRBJ1-2	TGTGCCAGCAGGCGGGGACAGGCCGCCTACTATGGCTACACCTTC	CASRRGQAAYYGYTF
.	TRBV4-1	few	TRBJ1-5	TGCGCCAGCAGCCAAGAAGGCAGTAGGAGCAATCAGCCCCAGCATTTT	CASSQEGSRSNQPQHF
.	TRBV5-6	.	TRBJ1-1	TGTGCCAGCAGCGTTGATGACAGCTTGAACACTGAAGCTTTCTTT	CASSVDDSLNTEAFF
.	TRBV20-1	few	TRBJ2-3	TGCAGTGCTTCCTTGCAGGGTACGCAGTATTTT	CSASLQGTQYF
.	TRBV4-2	few	TRBJ2-4	TGTGCCAGCAGCCAAAAGACAGGCTCGGGAAACATTCAGTACTTC	CASSQKTGSGNIQYF
.	TRBV6-5	few	TRBJ2-7	TGTGCCAGCAGTTCCTGGGGGGAGCAGTACTTC	CASSSWGEQYF
.	TRBV11-2	few	TRBJ2-3	TGTGCCAGCAGCCAGAGCGTAGGGGCCGCAGATACGCAGTATTTT	CASSQSVGAADTQYF
.	TRBV28	.	TRBJ2-1	TGTGCCAGCAGTTCCCCTTCCGGAGGAACCTACAATGAGCAGTTCTTC	CASSSPSGGTYNEQFF